Reported below is one TCR beta chain. Per the germline V gene, CDR1 is MDHEN and CDR2 is SYDVKM. V lost 6 bases and J 4 bases, leaving 10 bases between the germline ends. The CDR3 runs 12 residues. The assay used was immunoSEQ (version v3.0), run at survey level. TCRdb's copy holds only in-frame clones and misses some; the assay was immunoSEQ multiplex PCR. The sample carries under 30,000 clones, over 70% recorded once. The entry originates in a study of long-term antiretroviral therapy in people with HIV. The input for sequencing was unsorted PBMCs, taken 2.1 years after starting antiretroviral therapy. The TCR sequence derives from a man in his thirties or forties with HIV. The chain recombines TRBV28 with TRBJ2-7, with D unclear. CDR3 amino acids: CASRSTTYEQYF. The CDR3 DNA is TGTGCCAGCAGATCTACTACTTACGAGCAGTACTTC. Combining the CDR3 with reference TRBV28 and TRBJ2-7 gives the whole variable domain DVKVTQSSRYLVKRTGEKVFLECVQDMDHENMFWYRQDPGLGLRLIYFSYDVKMKEKGDIPEGYSVSREKKERFSLILESASTNQTSMYLCASRSTTYEQYFGPGTRLTVT.